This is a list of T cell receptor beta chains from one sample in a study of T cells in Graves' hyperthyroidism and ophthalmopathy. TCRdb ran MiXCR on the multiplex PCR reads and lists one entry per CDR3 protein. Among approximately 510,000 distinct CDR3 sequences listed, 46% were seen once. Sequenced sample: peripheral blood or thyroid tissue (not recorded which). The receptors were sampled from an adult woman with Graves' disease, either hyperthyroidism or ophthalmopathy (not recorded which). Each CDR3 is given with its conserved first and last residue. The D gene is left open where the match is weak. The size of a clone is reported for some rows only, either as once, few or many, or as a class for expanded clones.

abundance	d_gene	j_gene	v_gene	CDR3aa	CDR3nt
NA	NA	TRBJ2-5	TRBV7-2	CASTAGFQETQYF	TGTGCCAGCACCGCAGGCTTCCAAGAGACCCAGTACTTC
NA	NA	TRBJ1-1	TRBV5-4	CASSFRHGNTEAFF	TGTGCCAGCAGCTTTCGCCATGGGAACACTGAAGCTTTCTTT
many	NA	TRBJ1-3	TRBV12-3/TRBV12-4	CASSLSSGQGNTIYF	TGTGCCAGCAGTCTCTCCTCAGGTCAGGGAAACACCATATATTTT
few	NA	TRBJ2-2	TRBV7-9	CASSLRGFDTGELVF	TGTGCCAGCAGCTTAAGGGGGTTCGACACCGGGGAGCTGGTTTTT
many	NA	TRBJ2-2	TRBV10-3	CAISVGTGELFF	TGTGCCATCAGTGTTGGCACCGGGGAGCTGTTTTTT
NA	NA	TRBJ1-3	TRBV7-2	CASSFGLSGNTIYF	TGTGCCAGCAGCTTCGGGTTATCTGGAAACACCATATATTTT
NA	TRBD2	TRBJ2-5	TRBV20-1	CSATDTSGRMSQYF	TGCAGTGCGACCGATACTAGCGGACGGATGTCCCAGTACTTC
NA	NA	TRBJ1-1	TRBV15	CATSRGTAFF	TGTGCCACCAGCAGAGGGACAGCTTTCTTT
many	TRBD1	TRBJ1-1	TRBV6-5	CASSYRDREKAFF	TGTGCCAGCAGTTACCGGGACAGGGAGAAAGCTTTCTTT
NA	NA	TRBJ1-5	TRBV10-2	CASSETPSFRTGVSQPQHF	TGCGCCAGCAGTGAGACCCCGTCCTTTCGGACGGGAGTGAGTCAGCCCCAGCATTTT
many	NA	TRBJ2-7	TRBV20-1	CSASRPSSYEQYF	TGCAGTGCTAGCCGACCGAGCTCCTACGAGCAGTACTTC
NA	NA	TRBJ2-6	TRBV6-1	CASRREGAGANVLTF	TGTGCCAGCAGGAGGGAGGGGGCTGGGGCCAACGTCCTGACTTTC
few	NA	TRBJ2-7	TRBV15	CATSRGGGNYEQYF	TGTGCCACCAGCAGAGGTGGGGGGAACTACGAGCAGTACTTC
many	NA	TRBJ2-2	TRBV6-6	CASRTSGGRTGELFF	TGTGCCAGCAGGACCTCCGGAGGGCGCACCGGGGAGCTGTTTTTT
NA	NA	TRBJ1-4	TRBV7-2	CASSRQSNEKLFF	TGTGCCAGCAGTCGACAGTCTAATGAAAAACTGTTTTTT
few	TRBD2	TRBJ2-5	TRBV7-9	CASSPPSGEETQYF	TGTGCCAGCAGCCCCCCTAGCGGGGAAGAGACCCAGTACTTC
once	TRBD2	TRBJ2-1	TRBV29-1	CSVGGAGGFQFF	TGCAGCGTGGGCGGGGCGGGAGGCTTCCAGTTCTTC
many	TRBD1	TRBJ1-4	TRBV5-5	CASSLTGAGEKLFF	TGTGCCAGCAGCTTGACAGGGGCAGGCGAAAAACTGTTTTTT
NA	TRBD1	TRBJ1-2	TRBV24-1	CATSGEEQGVYGYTF	TGTGCCACCAGTGGAGAAGAACAGGGGGTTTATGGCTACACCTTC
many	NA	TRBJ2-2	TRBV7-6	CASSFGSGELFF	TGTGCCAGCAGCTTTGGGTCCGGGGAGCTGTTTTTT
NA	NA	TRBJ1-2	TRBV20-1	CSANDGGLGYTF	TGCAGTGCTAACGACGGTGGATTAGGCTACACCTTC
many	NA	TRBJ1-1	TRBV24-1	CATSDPGNTEAFF	TGTGCCACCAGTGATCCCGGGAACACTGAAGCTTTCTTT
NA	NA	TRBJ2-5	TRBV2	CASRDGGWETQYF	TGTGCCAGCAGAGATGGGGGGTGGGAGACCCAGTACTTC
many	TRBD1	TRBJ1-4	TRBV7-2	CASSSYRGNEKLFF	TGTGCCAGCAGCTCATACAGGGGAAATGAAAAACTGTTTTTT
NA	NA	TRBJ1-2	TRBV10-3	CAISESGTPRGYTF	TGTGCCATCAGTGAGTCCGGGACACCGCGTGGCTACACCTTC
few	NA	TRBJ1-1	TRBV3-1	CASSQVAGFPEAFF	TGTGCCAGCAGCCAAGTAGCGGGCTTCCCCGAAGCTTTCTTT
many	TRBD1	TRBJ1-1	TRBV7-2	CASSQGGDRGTNTEAFF	TGTGCCAGCAGCCAGGGGGGGGACAGGGGTACGAACACTGAAGCTTTCTTT
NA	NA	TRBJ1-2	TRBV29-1	CSVPRWRGYTF	TGCAGCGTCCCCAGGTGGCGGGGCTACACCTTC
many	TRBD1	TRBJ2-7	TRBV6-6	CASSYGDRGGNEQYF	TGTGCCAGCAGTTACGGGGACAGGGGGGGCAACGAGCAGTACTTC
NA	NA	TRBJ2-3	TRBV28	CASSFPKWTDTQYF	TGTGCCAGCAGTTTCCCTAAGTGGACAGATACGCAGTATTTT
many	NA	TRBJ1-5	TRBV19	CASRDEGQRNQPQHF	TGTGCCAGTAGGGATGAGGGGCAGCGCAATCAGCCCCAGCATTTT
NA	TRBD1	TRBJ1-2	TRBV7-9	CASKTGGHDGYTF	TGTGCCAGTAAGACAGGGGGGCATGATGGCTACACCTTC
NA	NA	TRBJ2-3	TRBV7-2	CASSPEGAQYF	TGTGCCAGCAGCCCAGAAGGTGCGCAGTATTTT
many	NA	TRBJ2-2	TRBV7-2	CASSLDGRVFAGELFF	TGTGCCAGCAGCTTAGATGGCAGGGTTTTCGCCGGGGAGCTGTTTTTT
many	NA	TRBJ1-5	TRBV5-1	CASSLVAGNQPQHF	TGTGCCAGCAGCTTAGTAGCAGGCAATCAGCCCCAGCATTTT
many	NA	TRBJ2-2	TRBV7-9	CASTLAPGSNTGELFF	TGTGCCAGCACCCTAGCCCCGGGGTCGAACACCGGGGAGCTGTTTTTT
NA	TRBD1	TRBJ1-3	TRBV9	CASSVDRENTIYF	TGTGCCAGCAGCGTCGACAGGGAAAACACCATATATTTT
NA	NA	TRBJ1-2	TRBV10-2	CASSHLGGAGAGYTF	TGTGCCAGCAGCCACCTTGGAGGGGCGGGGGCCGGCTACACCTTC
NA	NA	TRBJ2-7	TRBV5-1	CASSGTSHEQYF	TGCGCCAGCAGCGGGACATCCCACGAGCAGTACTTC
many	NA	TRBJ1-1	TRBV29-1	CSVARPDGAFF	TGCAGCGTGGCCCGACCCGACGGAGCTTTCTTT
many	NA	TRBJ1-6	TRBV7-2	CASSLSSLYNSPLHF	TGTGCCAGCAGCTTAAGCAGCCTCTATAATTCACCCCTCCACTTT
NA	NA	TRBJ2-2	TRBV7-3	CASSPRGIGELFF	TGTGCCAGCAGCCCCAGAGGAATCGGGGAGCTGTTTTTT
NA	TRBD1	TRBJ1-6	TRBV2	CASSLFAPGQGISPLHF	TGTGCCAGCAGTTTATTCGCGCCGGGACAGGGTATTTCACCCCTCCACTTT
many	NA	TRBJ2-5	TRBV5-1	CASSGEGVETQYF	TGCGCCAGCTCCGGAGAAGGGGTAGAGACCCAGTACTTC
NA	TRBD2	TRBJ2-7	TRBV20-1	CSAESGRGYEQYF	TGCAGTGCTGAAAGCGGGAGGGGGTACGAGCAGTACTTC
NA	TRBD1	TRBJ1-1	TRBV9	CASRRGQEATEAFF	TGTGCCAGCAGGAGGGGGCAGGAGGCCACTGAAGCTTTCTTT
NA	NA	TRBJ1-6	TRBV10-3	CAISPAGRLGDPPLHF	TGTGCCATCAGTCCCGCCGGACGGCTAGGGGATCCACCCCTCCACTTT
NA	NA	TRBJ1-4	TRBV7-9	CASSSPKRAGSNEKLFF	TGTGCCAGCAGCTCTCCCAAAAGGGCCGGAAGTAATGAAAAACTGTTTTTT
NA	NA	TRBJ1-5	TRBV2	CASSEELGLVGRGNQPQHF	TGTGCCAGCAGTGAAGAGTTAGGGTTAGTAGGGAGGGGGAATCAGCCCCAGCATTTT
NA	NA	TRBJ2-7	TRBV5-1	CASNWGYEQYF	TGCGCCAGCAATTGGGGCTACGAGCAGTACTTC
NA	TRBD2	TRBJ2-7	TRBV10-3	CAISEYWNRTSGYEQYF	TGTGCCATCAGTGAGTACTGGAACAGGACTAGCGGCTACGAGCAGTACTTC
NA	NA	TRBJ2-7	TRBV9	CVSSPSGTEQYF	TGTGTCAGCAGCCCGAGTGGGACCGAGCAGTACTTC
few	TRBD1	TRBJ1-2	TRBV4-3	CASSQDRGRQGNGYTF	TGCGCCAGCAGCCAAGATCGAGGGCGACAGGGAAATGGCTACACCTTC
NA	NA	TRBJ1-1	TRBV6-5	CASNQAGLEDTEAFF	TGTGCCAGCAACCAAGCGGGGCTTGAGGACACTGAAGCTTTCTTT
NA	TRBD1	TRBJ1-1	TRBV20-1	CSARDSNPGQVEAFF	TGCAGTGCTAGAGACTCAAACCCGGGACAGGTCGAAGCTTTCTTT
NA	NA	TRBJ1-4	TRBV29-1	CSVGDGRKHNEKLFF	TGCAGCGTTGGGGACGGACGGAAACACAATGAAAAACTGTTTTTT
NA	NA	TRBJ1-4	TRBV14	CASSQVGGFNEKLFF	TGTGCCAGCAGCCAAGTTGGGGGGTTTAATGAAAAACTGTTTTTT
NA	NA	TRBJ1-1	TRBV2	CASSSSAMNTEAFF	TGTGCCAGCAGTTCCTCAGCCATGAACACTGAAGCTTTCTTT